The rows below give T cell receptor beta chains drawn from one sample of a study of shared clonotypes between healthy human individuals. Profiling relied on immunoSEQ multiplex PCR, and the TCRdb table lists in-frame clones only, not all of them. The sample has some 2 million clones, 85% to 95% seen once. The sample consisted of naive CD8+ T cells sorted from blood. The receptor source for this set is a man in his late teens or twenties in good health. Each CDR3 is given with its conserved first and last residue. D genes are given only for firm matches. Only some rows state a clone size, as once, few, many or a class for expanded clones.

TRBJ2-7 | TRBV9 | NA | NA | TGTGCCAGCAGCGCTGGGCGCGGGACGGGAGACTCCTACGAGCAGTACTTC | CASSAGRGTGDSYEQYF
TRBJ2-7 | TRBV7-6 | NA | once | TGTGCCAGCAGCTTAGGCCCTTCCTACGAGCAGTACTTC | CASSLGPSYEQYF
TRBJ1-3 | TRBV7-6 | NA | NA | TGTGCCAGCAGCTTAGATAGAGAGGGGCGCTCTGGAAACACCATATATTTT | CASSLDREGRSGNTIYF
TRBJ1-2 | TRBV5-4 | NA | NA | TGTGCCAGCAGCTTAGTTCAGGGTAACCCATATGGCTACACCTTC | CASSLVQGNPYGYTF
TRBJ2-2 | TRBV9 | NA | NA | TGTGCCAGCAGCCTCGAAGGGGACTCTCTGAACACCGGGGAGCTGTTTTTT | CASSLEGDSLNTGELFF
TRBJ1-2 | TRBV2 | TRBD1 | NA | TGTGCCAGCAGTGGATTAACCGGGACAGGCTATGGCTACACCTTC | CASSGLTGTGYGYTF
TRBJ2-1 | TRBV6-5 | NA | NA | TGTGCCAGCAGTTACGTAGAGCCTTACAATGAGCAGTTCTTC | CASSYVEPYNEQFF
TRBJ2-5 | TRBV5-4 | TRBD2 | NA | TGTGCCAGCAGCCCACGGGGGGGCCGTGAGACCCAGTACTTC | CASSPRGGRETQYF
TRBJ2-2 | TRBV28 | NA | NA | TGTGCCAGCAGTCCGTTCTTCGGATCCGGGGAGCTGTTTTTT | CASSPFFGSGELFF
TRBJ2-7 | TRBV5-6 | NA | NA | TGTGCCAGCAGCGAGGAACTCAACCGCGACGAGCAGTACTTC | CASSEELNRDEQYF
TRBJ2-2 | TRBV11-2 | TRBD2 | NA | TGTGCCAGCAGCCCCGTGGGGCTAGCGGGGGGGCCCGGGGAGCTGTTTTTT | CASSPVGLAGGPGELFF
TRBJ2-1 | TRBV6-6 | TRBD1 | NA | TGTGCCAGCAGTCATAGACAGGGGGCAAGCAATGAGCAGTTCTTC | CASSHRQGASNEQFF
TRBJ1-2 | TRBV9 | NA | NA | TGTGCCAGCAGCGTAGGGGAGACAGGCTGGTATGGCTACACCTTC | CASSVGETGWYGYTF
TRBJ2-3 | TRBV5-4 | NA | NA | TGTGCCAGCAGCTCCGGGCTCACAGATACGCAGTATTTT | CASSSGLTDTQYF
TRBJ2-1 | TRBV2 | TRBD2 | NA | TGTGCCAGCAGTTTGGGACTAGCGTCTTACAATGAGCAGTTCTTC | CASSLGLASYNEQFF
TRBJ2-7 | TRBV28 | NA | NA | TGTGCCAGCAGTTTATCTGGGGGGTCCAACGAGCAGTACTTC | CASSLSGGSNEQYF
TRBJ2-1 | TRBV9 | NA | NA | TGTGCCAGCAGCGTATCCACAGGGATTGAGCAGTTCTTC | CASSVSTGIEQFF
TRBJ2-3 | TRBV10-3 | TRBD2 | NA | TGTGCCATCAGTGTATCTAGCGGGGGGGCCGATACGCAGTATTTT | CAISVSSGGADTQYF
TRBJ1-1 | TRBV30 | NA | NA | TGTGCCTGGACCGGTACCCAAGAGGGACGAACTGAAGCTTTCTTT | CAWTGTQEGRTEAFF
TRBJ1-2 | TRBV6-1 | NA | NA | TGTGCCAGCAGTGAGGACGGAATGTATGGCTACACCTTC | CASSEDGMYGYTF
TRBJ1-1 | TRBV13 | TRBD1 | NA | TGTGCCAGTACCGACAGGGGCACTGAAGCTTTCTTT | CASTDRGTEAFF
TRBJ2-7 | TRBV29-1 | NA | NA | TGCAGCGCCACTCTTTTGAATTGGTCCGAGCAGTACTTC | CSATLLNWSEQYF
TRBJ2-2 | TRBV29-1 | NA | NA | TGCAGCGTTGAAGCAGGAGGCACCGGGGAGCTGTTTTTT | CSVEAGGTGELFF
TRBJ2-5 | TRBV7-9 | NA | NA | TGTGCCAGCAGCTTAGCAGACCAAGAGACCCAGTACTTC | CASSLADQETQYF
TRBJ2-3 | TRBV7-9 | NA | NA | TGTGCCAGCAGCCTCCCCTTAACAGATACGCAGTATTTT | CASSLPLTDTQYF